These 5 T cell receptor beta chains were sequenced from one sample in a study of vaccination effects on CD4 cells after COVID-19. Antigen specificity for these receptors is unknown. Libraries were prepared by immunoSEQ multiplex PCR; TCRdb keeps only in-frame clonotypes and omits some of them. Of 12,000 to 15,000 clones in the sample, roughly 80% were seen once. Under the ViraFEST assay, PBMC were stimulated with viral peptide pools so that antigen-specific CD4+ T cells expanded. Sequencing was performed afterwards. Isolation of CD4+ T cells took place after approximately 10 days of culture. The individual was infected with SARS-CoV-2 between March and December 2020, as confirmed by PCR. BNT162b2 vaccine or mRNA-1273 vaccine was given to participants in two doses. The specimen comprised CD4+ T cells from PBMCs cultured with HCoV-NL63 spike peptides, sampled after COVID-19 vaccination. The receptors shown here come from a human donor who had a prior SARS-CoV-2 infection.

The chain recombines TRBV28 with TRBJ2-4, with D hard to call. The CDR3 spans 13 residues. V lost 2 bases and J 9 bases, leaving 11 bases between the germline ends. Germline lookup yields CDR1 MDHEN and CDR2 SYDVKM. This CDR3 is CASSLPNPSIQYF. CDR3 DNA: TGTGCCAGCAGTTTACCGAATCCCAGCATTCAGTACTTC.

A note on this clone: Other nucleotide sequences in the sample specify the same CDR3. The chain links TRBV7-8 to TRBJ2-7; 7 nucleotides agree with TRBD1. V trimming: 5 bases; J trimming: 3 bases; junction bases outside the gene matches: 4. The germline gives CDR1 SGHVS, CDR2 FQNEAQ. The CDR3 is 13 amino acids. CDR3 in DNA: TGTGCCAGCAGCCCGAGGACAGGCTACGAGCAGTACTTC. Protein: CASSPRTGYEQYF.

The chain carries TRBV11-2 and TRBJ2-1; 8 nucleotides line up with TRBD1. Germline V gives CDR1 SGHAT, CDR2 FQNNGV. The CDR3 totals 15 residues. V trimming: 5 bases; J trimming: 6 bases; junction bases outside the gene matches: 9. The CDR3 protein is CASSPAPGQVNEQFF. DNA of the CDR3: TGTGCCAGCAGCCCGGCCCCGGGACAGGTCAATGAGCAGTTCTTC.

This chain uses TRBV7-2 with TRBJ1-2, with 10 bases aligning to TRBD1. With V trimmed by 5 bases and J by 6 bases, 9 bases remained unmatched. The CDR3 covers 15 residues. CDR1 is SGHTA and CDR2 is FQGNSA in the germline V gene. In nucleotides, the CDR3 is TGTGCCAGCAGCGTTGTGGGACAGGGGACCCATGGCTACACCTTC. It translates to CASSVVGQGTHGYTF.

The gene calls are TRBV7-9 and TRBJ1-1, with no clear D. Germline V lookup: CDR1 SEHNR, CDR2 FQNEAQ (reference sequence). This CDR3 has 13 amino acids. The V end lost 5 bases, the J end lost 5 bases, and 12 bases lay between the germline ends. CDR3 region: CASSPLWKTEAFF. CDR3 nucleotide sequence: TGTGCCAGCAGCCCCCTTTGGAAGACTGAAGCTTTCTTT.